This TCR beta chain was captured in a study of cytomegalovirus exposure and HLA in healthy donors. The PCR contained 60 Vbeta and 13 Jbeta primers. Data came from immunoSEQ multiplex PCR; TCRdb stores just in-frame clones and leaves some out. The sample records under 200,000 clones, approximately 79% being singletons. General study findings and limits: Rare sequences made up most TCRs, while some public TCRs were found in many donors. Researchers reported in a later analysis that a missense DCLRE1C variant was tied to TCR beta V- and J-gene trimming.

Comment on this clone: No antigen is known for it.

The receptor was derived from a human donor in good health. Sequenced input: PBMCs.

CDR3 coding DNA: TGTGCCAGCAGCCCCCAGGGGGGACAGGGCTACGAGCAGTACTTC. It specifies CASSPQGGQGYEQYF. The chain uses TRBV7-6 and TRBJ2-7; 9 positions match TRBD1. After removal of 5 bases from V and 3 bases from J, the junction contained 8 bases not matched to a gene. The germline V gene has CDR1 SGHVS and CDR2 FNYEAQ. The CDR3 consists of 15 residues.